This paragraph reports one TCR beta chain. Its target is unknown. Vbeta (60) and Jbeta (13) primers were used in the PCR. Repertoires were generated with immunoSEQ multiplex PCR, while TCRdb's copy carries only in-frame clones and drops some. The repertoire holds around 100,000 clones, around 64% seen once, with approximately 9% in the top ten. The CDR3 contains 16 residues. Trimming removed 5 bases from V and 6 bases from J, with 19 bases in between. Germline CDR1 SGHTA, CDR2 FQGTGA. This sample was taken from a study of cytomegalovirus exposure and HLA in healthy donors. Study observations and caveats: Most CMV-associated TCR beta chains appeared HLA-restricted in a later analysis. Cytomegalovirus association was listed for around 180 TCR beta chains.

The specimen sequenced was PBMCs. This TCR derives from a man aged 30 to 39 in good health and CMV-seropositive. The chain combines TRBV7-3 with TRBJ2-2, with a possible D match to TRBD1 (7 bases). CDR3 amino acids: CASSPGGTPSPGELFF. The DNA of the CDR3 is TGTGCCAGCAGCCCAGGGGGGACACCAAGTCCCGGGGAGCTGTTTTTT.